The 14 T cell receptor beta chains below were found in one sample sequenced in a study of technical replicates of blood from a few donors. Some clones are missing from TCRdb's copy, which holds only in-frame ones; the method was immunoSEQ multiplex PCR. The sample shows roughly 52,000 clones, around 96% of them seen only once. Sample: PBMCs. These receptor sequences come from a human donor in good health. Some clones in this sample may be carry-over from other donors' samples.

This clone was counted a single time. This chain connects TRBV7-3 to TRBJ2-2; D gene ambiguous. This CDR3 is built from 13 residues. From germline, CDR1 is SGHTA and CDR2 FQGTGA. V was clipped by 3 bases and J by 5 bases, with 7 bases between them. The chain's CDR3 is CASSFSPTGELFF. The DNA for the CDR3 is TGTGCCAGCAGCTTCTCCCCGACCGGGGAGCTGTTTTTT.

The V gene is TRBV18, the J gene TRBJ1-4; D remains ambiguous. Germline-derived CDR1 and CDR2 are KGHSH and LQKENI. The CDR3 totals 16 residues. V lost 0 bases, J lost 5 bases, and 13 bases lay in between. As DNA, the CDR3 is TGTGCCAGCTCACCACCTAACAGAGGGAAAAATGAAAAACTGTTTTTT. Its protein product is CASSPPNRGKNEKLFF.

This chain links TRBV4-2 with TRBJ2-5, with 7 bases aligning to TRBD1. The germline V gene encodes CDR1 LGHNA and CDR2 YNFKEQ. V was pared by 5 bases and J by 5 bases, with 11 bases of the junction left unmatched. The CDR3 loop spans 15 amino acids. This CDR3 is CASSATTGVGETQYF. The CDR3 nucleotides are TGTGCCAGCAGCGCAACCACAGGGGTCGGGGAGACCCAGTACTTC.

V gene TRBV7-9 combines with J gene TRBJ2-2, with D possibly being TRBD1 (6 bases). The CDR3 consists of 15 residues. Germline V gives CDR1 SEHNR, CDR2 FQNEAQ (reference sequence). Trimming pared 0 bases from V and 6 bases from J, leaving 11 bases between. The CDR3 sequence is CASSLAWGPSGELFF. The DNA of the CDR3 is TGTGCCAGCAGCTTAGCCTGGGGGCCCTCCGGGGAGCTGTTTTTT.

This chain connects TRBV2 to TRBJ2-1; TRBD1 matches at 8 bases. This CDR3 is 14 amino acids long. Germline V gene data show CDR1 as SNHLY and CDR2 as FYNNEI. With V trimmed by 2 bases and J by 7 bases, 4 bases remained unmatched. CDR3 nucleotides: TGTGCCAGCAGTGAATTCAGGGGGCGGAATGAGCAGTTCTTC. Residues: CASSEFRGRNEQFF.

The rearrangement joins TRBV19 to TRBJ2-5, with 8 bases identical to TRBD1. The CDR3 covers 16 residues. V dropped 6 bases and J dropped 5; count of bases not matched to a gene: 14. Per the germline V gene, CDR1 is LNHDA and CDR2 is SQIVND (reference sequence). CDR3 residues: CASRRTDRVIGETQYF. CDR3 sequence (DNA): TGTGCCAGTAGAAGGACGGACAGGGTGATTGGTGAGACCCAGTACTTC. The full variable domain, in which reference TRBV19 and TRBJ2-5 provide the parts outside the CDR3, is DGGITQSPKYLFRKEGQNVTLSCEQNLNHDAMYWYRQDPGQGLRLIYYSQIVNDFQKGDIAEGYSVSREKKESFPLTVTSAQKNPTAFYLCASRRTDRVIGETQYFGPGTRLLVL.

The J gene is TRBJ1-6, the V gene TRBV7-2; unclear D gene. Trimming removed 2 bases at V and 8 bases at J, with 13 bases between. This CDR3 has 15 residues. CDR1 is SGHTA and CDR2 is FQGNSA in the germline V gene. CDR3 in amino acids: CASSLRSSSDSPLHF. In nucleotides, the CDR3 is TGTGCCAGCAGCTTACGGTCATCCTCGGATTCACCCCTCCACTTT.

Concerning this clone: Germline is not matched at one junction end, which may reflect a read error. This chain connects TRBV5-1 to TRBJ2-1; 12 bases are shared with TRBD2. The CDR3 spans 14 residues. Germline V CDR1 and CDR2: SGHRS, YFSETQ. This CDR3 is CASSLGLAGERPLF. For the CDR3, the DNA is TGCGCCAGCAGCTTGGGACTAGCGGGAGAAAGACCGCTCTTC. The full variable domain, in which reference TRBV5-1 and TRBJ2-1 provide the parts outside the CDR3, is KAGVTQTPRYLIKTRGQQVTLSCSPISGHRSVSWYQQTPGQGLQFLFEYFSETQRNKGNFPGRFSGRQFSNSRSEMNVSTLELGDSALYLCASSLGLAGERPLFGPGTRLTVL.

The J gene is TRBJ2-7, the V gene TRBV5-1, with 7 bases lining up with TRBD1. Germline-derived CDR1 and CDR2 are SGHRS and YFSETQ. J was trimmed by 5 bases and V by 6 bases; bases with no gene match: 11. The length of the CDR3 is 14 residues. The CDR3 nucleotides read TGCGCCAGCAAGCAGGGGGTTTCAAGTGACGAGCAGTACTTC. Protein: CASKQGVSSDEQYF.

The chain couples TRBV5-1 to TRBJ1-4; possible D gene TRBD1, 5 bases. Trimming took 0 bases from V and 3 from J, leaving 9 bases between them. The CDR3 runs 15 residues. Germline CDR1 is SGHRS and CDR2 is YFSETQ. CDR3 residues: CASSLVGGSNEKLFF. The CDR3 nucleotides are TGCGCCAGCAGCTTGGTCGGGGGTTCTAATGAAAAACTGTTTTTT.

CDR3 bases: TGTGCCAGCAGCTTGGGCAATAACTATGGCTACACCTTC. Its translation is CASSLGNNYGYTF. The V and J genes are TRBV7-2 and TRBJ1-2, with D unresolved. Between the trimmed V and J ends, which lost 3 bases and 1 base, there was a span of 6 bases. Germline loops: CDR1 SGHTA, CDR2 FQGNSA. The length of the CDR3 is 13 residues.

V is TRBV4-3 and J is TRBJ2-7; 8 nucleotides align to TRBD1. With V trimmed by 0 bases and J by 7 bases, 5 bases remained unmatched. CDR1 is LGHNA, CDR2 YSLEER, per germline. The CDR3 sequence is 14 residues long. CDR3 sequence (DNA): TGCGCCAGCAGCCAAGATCAGGGGGCGAGAGAGCAGTACTTC. Encoded protein: CASSQDQGAREQYF.

On this clone: One end of the junction fails to match germline, which may point to a read error. The J gene is TRBJ2-7, the V gene TRBV30; a weak D match, TRBD2 (6 bases). From germline, CDR1 is GTSNPN and CDR2 SVGIG (reference sequence). This CDR3 has 12 residues. The CDR3 here is CAWTLAAPPLRF. The CDR3 DNA reads as TGTGCCTGGACTTTAGCGGCCCCCCCTTTGCGCTTC.

J is TRBJ2-3 and V is TRBV4-3, with TRBD2 as a possible D gene (6 bases). This CDR3 has 17 amino acids. Germline CDR1 reads LGHNA; CDR2 reads YSLEER. V lost 1 base and J 0 bases, leaving 14 bases between the germline ends. The DNA for the CDR3 is TGCGCCAGCAGCCAAGGGAAGGGGACTTTAAGCACAGATACGCAGTATTTT. It specifies CASSQGKGTLSTDTQYF.